A selection of T cell receptor beta chains follows, all from one sample in a study of CD8 T cells in Susac syndrome. A single record per CDR3 protein comes from TCRdb applying MiXCR to the immunoSEQ multiplex PCR reads. The data hold around 130,000 distinct CDR3 sequences, with nearly 96% observed a single time. Sample: CD4+ T cells from PBMCs. The receptor source for this set is a human donor with Susac syndrome. The conserved cysteine and the conserved F or W are not part of the CDR3 here.

V gene	CDR3 protein
TRBV27	ASVDDEQF
TRBV6-5	ASNPGRANTGELF
TRBV25-1	ASSWGRQPQH
TRBV2	ASRHPHPNALRF
TRBV11-2	ASSLEPAGLTQY
TRBV5-1	ASSLDGQGDQPQH
TRBV19	ASGTLEAF
TRBV7-9	ASDMQSGNTGELF
TRBV30	AWSPGTGGYEQY
TRBV15	ATSRDGYGYT
TRBV9	ASSVSGHYGEQY
TRBV2	ASRSQYSNQPQH
TRBV7-8	ASSLQGTRAYNEQF
TRBV9	ASSSQAANNEQF
TRBV20-1	SARDTQPGQGSQPQH
TRBV29-1	SVCPRKGGQPQH
TRBV6-5	ASSGLAGGTYEQY
TRBV3-1	ASSQQLAGYNEQF
TRBV5-1	ASSLEGPIGEKLF
TRBV24-1	ATSEQSGRVYNEQF